Listed here are 21 T cell receptor beta chains from one sample, sequenced in a study of blood T cell repertoires in COVID-19. The assay was immunoSEQ multiplex PCR, and TCRdb's table has in-frame clones only and misses some. Of about 180,000 clones listed, approximately 81% are singletons. Sequencing was carried out using PBMCs or T cells enriched from blood (not recorded which). Receptors originate from a middle-aged woman with acute COVID-19.

The gene calls are TRBV6-2 or TRBV6-3 and TRBJ2-2, with 13 positions matching TRBD2. The ends lost 5 bases at V and 7 bases at J; junction bases unmatched: 4. CDR3 size: 15 residues. CDR1 and CDR2 from the germline V gene are MNHEY and SVGEGT. This chain's CDR3 is CASSRRTSGSGELFF. As DNA, the CDR3 is TGTGCCAGCAGTAGACGGACTAGCGGGAGCGGGGAGCTGTTTTTT.

The chain carries TRBV30 and TRBJ1-1; D not certain. V lost 3 bases and J 5 bases, leaving 10 bases between the germline ends. Germline CDR1 and CDR2: GTSNPN and SVGIG (reference sequence). The CDR3 sequence is 12 residues long. The DNA for the CDR3 is TGTGCCTGGAGAGCGGAGGTAACTGAAGCTTTCTTT. This codes for CAWRAEVTEAFF.

V and J are TRBV12-3 or TRBV12-4 and TRBJ1-3; D is ambiguous. V was pared by 3 bases and J by 3 bases, with 6 bases between. This CDR3 spans 13 amino acids. CDR3 loop: CASSFTVGNTIYF. CDR3 bases: TGTGCCAGCAGTTTCACAGTTGGAAACACCATATATTTT.

This clone was detected a few times. This CDR3 reads CASSLVTGEGGGYTF. The DNA of the CDR3 is TGCGCCAGCAGCTTGGTTACAGGGGAAGGTGGTGGCTACACCTTC. The rearrangement uses TRBV5-1 and TRBJ1-2; TRBD1 aligns across 7 bases. The CDR3 consists of 15 residues. V lost 0 bases, J lost 7 bases, and 9 bases stayed unmatched. Germline loops: CDR1 SGHRS, CDR2 YFSETQ.

The chain joins TRBV18 to TRBJ2-5, with D perhaps matching TRBD1 (5 bases). Trimming left V 0 bases short and J 2 bases short, with 10 bases between. In germline, CDR1 is KGHSH, CDR2 LQKENI. This CDR3 has 15 residues. The CDR3 bases are TGTGCCAGCTCACCACCTATAGGGGTGCAAGAGACCCAGTACTTC. It specifies CASSPPIGVQETQYF.

In this sample, this clone turned up a few times. Within the sample, other DNA sequences also encode this same CDR3. The genes are TRBV2 and TRBJ2-5, with 9 bases fitting TRBD2. Germline trimming cut 2 bases from V and 4 bases from J; bases unmatched to any gene: 8. The V gene's germline CDR1 is SNHLY and CDR2 FYNNEI. The CDR3 is made up of 16 amino acids. CDR3 amino acids: CASSELLAGAGETQYF. CDR3 DNA sequence: TGTGCCAGCAGTGAATTATTAGCGGGAGCTGGAGAGACCCAGTACTTC.

The chain joins TRBV18 to TRBJ1-1, with D uncertain. Looked up from germline, CDR1 is KGHSH and CDR2 is LQKENI. Trimming left V 5 bases short and J 2 bases short, with 9 bases between. The length of the CDR3 is 13 residues. CDR3 region: CASSSDYNTEAFF. CDR3 nucleotides: TGTGCCAGCTCATCAGACTATAACACTGAAGCTTTCTTT.

This chain links TRBV25-1 with TRBJ1-6; TRBD1 might be the D (6 bases). The CDR3 is made up of 16 amino acids. Germline V gives CDR1 MGHDK, CDR2 SYGVNS. The V and J ends lost 5 bases and 6 bases respectively, with 17 bases between them. For the CDR3, the DNA is TGTGCCAGCAGTCCCCTCTCAACAGGGACTAATTCACCCCTCCACTTT. It specifies CASSPLSTGTNSPLHF.

This sequence joins TRBV28 and TRBJ2-7; D is possibly TRBD1 (6 bases). CDR1 and CDR2 from the germline V gene are MDHEN and SYDVKM. CDR3 size: 12 residues. The V and J ends lost 8 bases and 2 bases respectively, with 10 bases between them. CDR3 sequence reads: CASATGPYEQYV. In DNA form, the CDR3 reads TGTGCCAGCGCTACAGGGCCCTACGAGCAGTACGTC.

CDR3 sequence (DNA): TGTGCCAGCAGACGGCTAGCGGGAGGTCAACAAGAGACCCAGTACTTC. Residues: CASRRLAGGQQETQYF. The gene calls are TRBV6-6 and TRBJ2-5; 11 nucleotides line up with TRBD2. Germline CDR1 MNHNY, CDR2 SVGAGI (reference sequence). V was clipped by 6 bases and J by 2 bases; unmatched bases: 8. This CDR3 region has 16 residues.

The chain links TRBV5-5 to TRBJ2-3; 8 positions agree with TRBD2. CDR1 SGHKS and CDR2 YYEKEE come from the germline V gene (reference sequence). The CDR3 has 16 amino acids. V lost 4 bases to trimming and J lost 0 bases; unmatched junction nucleotides: 7. CDR3 region: CASSLVAGTSTDTQYF. The CDR3 bases are TGTGCCAGCAGCCTAGTAGCGGGAACTAGCACAGATACGCAGTATTTT.

The chain recombines TRBV24-1 with TRBJ2-1; D unclear. Trimming took 1 base from V and 7 from J, leaving 7 bases between them. The CDR3 spans 13 residues. Germline lookup yields CDR1 KGHDR and CDR2 SFDVKD. CDR3 DNA: TGTGCCACCAGTGATTTACTTATGAATGAGCAGTTCTTC. Its translation: CATSDLLMNEQFF.

This clone was counted a single time. The chain joins TRBV2 to TRBJ2-7; 12 bases fit TRBD2. The CDR3 totals 14 residues. The V gene's germline CDR1 is SNHLY and CDR2 FYNNEI. V lost 9 bases to trimming and J lost 0 bases; unmatched junction nucleotides: 3. The DNA for the CDR3 is TGTGCCAGTCAGACTAGCGGGAGCTCCTACGAGCAGTACGTC. It codes for CASQTSGSSYEQYV.

V is TRBV19 and J is TRBJ1-1; possible D gene TRBD1, 5 bases. Germline values: CDR1 LNHDA, CDR2 SQIVND (reference sequence). The CDR3 length is 16 residues. V was pared by 2 bases and J by 4 bases, with 17 bases between. CDR3 residues: CASSISLLRQTTEAFF. The CDR3 DNA reads TGTGCCAGTAGTATAAGTCTTCTTCGACAGACCACTGAAGCTTTCTTT.

This chain joins TRBV28 and TRBJ1-2; 9 bases map to TRBD1. The germline gives CDR1 MDHEN, CDR2 SYDVKM. The ends lost 6 bases at V and 5 bases at J; junction bases unmatched: 7. The CDR3 covers 14 residues. The CDR3 nucleotides read TGTGCCAGCAGCATAGAGACAGGGGGGTATGGCTACACCTTC. Protein product: CASSIETGGYGYTF.

This clone appeared once. The chain is built from TRBV3-1 (or the pseudogene TRBV3-2) and TRBJ1-2; the match to TRBD1 covers 9 bases. V shed 2 bases and J 6 bases; nucleotides not matched to a gene: 16. Germline CDR1 reads LGHDT; CDR2 reads YNNKEL (reference sequence). The CDR3 is made up of 18 amino acids. In DNA form, the CDR3 reads TGTGCCAGCAGCCAATACCTTACCGGGACAGGGTCTCCTGATGGCTACACCTTC. It yields the protein CASSQYLTGTGSPDGYTF.

V is TRBV7-3 and J is TRBJ2-2; weak D call: TRBD2 (5 bases). Per germline, CDR1 SGHTA and CDR2 FQGTGA. V lost 5 bases and J lost 2, with 9 bases in between. This CDR3 contains 14 residues. The CDR3 region has the DNA TGTGCCAGCAGCCTTGGACTTAACACCGGGGAGCTGTTTTTT. This translates into CASSLGLNTGELFF.

The chain joins TRBV11-2 to TRBJ2-7; D unresolved. Trimming removed 1 base from V and 1 base from J, with 5 bases in between. This CDR3 comprises 13 residues. CDR1 and CDR2 from the germline V gene are SGHAT and FQNNGV. In nucleotides, the CDR3 is TGTGCCAGCAGCTTAGGGCCGTCCTACGAGCAGTACGTC. It is translated as CASSLGPSYEQYV.

This clone was seen a few times. The chain links TRBV29-1 to TRBJ2-5; 12 bases fit TRBD1. CDR3 length: 17 residues. J was trimmed by 10 bases and V by 6 bases; bases with no gene match: 21. CDR1 and CDR2 (germline): SQVTM, ANQGSEA. The CDR3: CSVGGTGGDIPLKGQYF. The CDR3 DNA follows: TGCAGCGTGGGGGGGACAGGGGGCGACATACCCCTCAAGGGCCAGTACTTC.

The chain carries TRBV9 and TRBJ2-2, with a weak D call TRBD2 (6 bases). CDR3 length: 16 residues. The V end was cut by 0 bases, the J end by 1 base, with 10 bases between. CDR1 is SGDLS and CDR2 is YYNGEE in the germline V gene. This CDR3 reads CASSVVSGLNTGELFF. The CDR3 DNA is TGTGCCAGCAGCGTAGTTAGCGGTTTGAACACCGGGGAGCTGTTTTTT. The variable domain in full, with the rest retrieved from reference TRBV9 and TRBJ2-2, is DSGVTQTPKHLITATGQRVTLRCSPRSGDLSVYWYQQSLDQGLQFLIQYYNGEERAKGNILERFSAQQFPDLHSELNLSSLELGDSALYFCASSVVSGLNTGELFFGEGSRLTVL.

Notes on this clone: Compared with germline, one end of the junction differs, possibly owing to a read error. This chain connects TRBV7-7 to TRBJ2-3; maybe TRBD2 (5 bases). The CDR3 contains 15 residues. Germline V gives CDR1 SSHAT, CDR2 FNYEAQ (reference sequence). Here the CDR3 reads CASSPTTGNTDTQYF. The DNA of the CDR3 is TGTGCTAGCAGCCCTACAACCGGGAACACAGATACGCAGTATTTT.